The clone carrying this T cell receptor beta chain appeared a single time. Its specificity is not known. This sample was taken from a study of T-cell memory formation after mild COVID-19. Study overall: Largely, the TCR clusters proved donor specific.

Germline V gene sequence: CDR1 SGDLS, CDR2 YYNGEE. This CDR3 is built from 14 residues. V dropped 3 bases and J dropped 6 bases, with 16 bases sitting between them. TCRdb re-called the 5' RACE reads through MiXCR, storing one row per CDR3 protein. Found here are about 160,000 distinct CDR3 sequences, around a third of them singletons; the top ten hold 12%. The study's findings and limits: The study found contracting CD4+ clones mainly in CM and EM and contracting CD8+ clones in EMRA. Pre-infection memory carried some responding clones, suggesting that cross-reactive memory joined.

The gene calls are TRBV9 and TRBJ2-7, with D possibly matching TRBD1 (6 bases). Sequenced material: PBMCs or a T cell subset sorted from them (not recorded which). This TCR came from an adult woman who had mild COVID-19 (a few samples of this study predate the infection). Cell type and time point are not known. Here the CDR3 DNA reads TGTGCCAGCAGCGCTGACGGGACATCTGGCGAGCAGTACTTC. Encoded protein: CASSADGTSGEQYF.